This T cell receptor beta chain was documented in a study of early T cells in non-severe SARS-CoV-2 infection. For the study at large: Alpha and beta chains were unpaired, from unsorted whole-blood bulk RNA.

The TCR library protocol was used to attach unique molecular identifiers. These identifiers were attached to individual cDNA molecules. TCRdb fed the 5' RACE reads into MiXCR, producing one record per CDR3 protein. The table lists fewer than 40,000 distinct CDR3 sequences, less than 6.5% of them singletons, with 3.5% in the top ten. Study results and caveats: Matching with VDJdb favored anti-spike CD8 responses (missing private and CD4 specificities).

The CDR3 sequence is 16 residues long. Trimming shortened V by 0 bases and J by 0 bases, and 9 bases separated the two germline ends. From germline, CDR1 is SEHNR and CDR2 FQNEAQ (reference sequence). This clonotype was recorded many times. Its antigen is still unknown. Sequenced input: whole blood. The chain carries TRBV7-9 and TRBJ1-5; weak D call: TRBD1 (6 bases). The source is an adult who was a healthcare worker with PCR-confirmed SARS-CoV-2 infection or an uninfected control (not recorded which). The CDR3 DNA sequence: TGTGCCAGCAGCTTAGCAACAGGGTTTAGCAATCAGCCCCAGCATTTT. Translation: CASSLATGFSNQPQHF.